Below, 28 T cell receptor beta chains from the same sample are listed, as sequenced in a study of cytomegalovirus exposure and HLA in healthy donors (dated by TCRdb to 2015 to 2018). Library prep was done by the immunoSEQ multiplex PCR assay. A mixture of 60 forward primers for TCR Vbeta segments and 13 reverse primers for TCR Jbeta segments was used in the multiplex PCR. What TCRdb holds here is the immuneACCESS table cut down to in-frame rearrangements. Part of the clones is not present; checked against another copy, under half of the missing clones reflect an unresolved V gene, and the others are unexplained. Counted in this sample were about 94,000 clones; about three fifths of them appeared once. Clones ranked in the top ten supply 3.5% to 4.5% of the sample. The sequenced sample was PBMCs. These receptors all come from a man aged 25 to 40 in good health and CMV-seronegative.

In this sample, this clone turned up a few times. The rearrangement links TRBV10-2 to TRBJ2-1; TRBD1 aligns across 10 bases. The CDR3 covers 14 residues. Germline CDR1 WSHSY, CDR2 SAAADI. J lost 7 bases, V lost 7 bases, and 7 bases had no gene match. The CDR3 protein is CASMGTGVWNEQFF. The CDR3 nucleotides read TGCGCCAGCATGGGGACAGGGGTATGGAATGAGCAGTTCTTC.

This chain joins TRBV19 and TRBJ2-1; TRBD2 aligns across 8 bases. The CDR3 contains 14 residues. V lost 7 bases to trimming and J lost 0 bases; unmatched junction nucleotides: 2. CDR1 and CDR2 from the germline V gene are LNHDA and SQIVND (reference sequence). The CDR3 sequence: CASTGGGSYNEQFF. In DNA, the CDR3 is TGTGCCAGTACCGGGGGGGGCTCCTACAATGAGCAGTTCTTC.

The chain employs TRBV7-3 and TRBJ1-1; D gene uncertain. The CDR3 loop spans 13 amino acids. Trimming cost V 2 bases and J 3 bases, with 7 bases left between them. Germline V gives CDR1 SGHTA, CDR2 FQGTGA. CDR3 nucleotide sequence: TGTGCCAGCAGCTTACAGGTGGACACTGAAGCTTTCTTT. Translation gives CASSLQVDTEAFF.

The chain employs TRBV7-2 and TRBJ2-6; TRBD1 agrees at 8 bases. With V trimmed by 6 bases and J by 1 base, 11 bases remained unmatched. The CDR3 loop spans 18 amino acids. In germline, CDR1 is SGHTA, CDR2 FQGNSA. CDR3 coding DNA: TGTGCCAGCAGACCAGGACAGGGTAAAAGGTCTGGGGCCAACGTCCTGACTTTC. Amino acid sequence: CASRPGQGKRSGANVLTF.

This clone was detected once. The V call is TRBV7-9, the J call TRBJ2-1; D is unresolved. CDR1 and CDR2 (germline): SEHNR, FQNEAQ (reference sequence). The CDR3 contains 16 residues. Deletions cut 3 bases from V and 6 bases from J, with 18 bases between. CDR3 nucleotides: TGTGCCAGCAGCTTTTTACCCATGGGTTCGGGCAATGAGCAGTTCTTC. Amino acids: CASSFLPMGSGNEQFF. The full variable domain, with the rest looked up from reference TRBV7-9 and TRBJ2-1, is DTGVSQNPRHKITKRGQNVTFRCDPISEHNRLYWYRQTLGQGPEFLTYFQNEAQLEKSRLLSDRFSAERPKGSFSTLEIQRTEQGDSAMYLCASSFLPMGSGNEQFFGPGTRLTVL.

This clone was counted once. The J gene is TRBJ2-3, the V gene TRBV11-3; possible D gene TRBD2, 7 bases. Trimming cost V 0 bases and J 5 bases, with 12 bases left between them. The CDR3 covers 15 residues. CDR1 SGHNT and CDR2 YENEEA come from the germline V gene. CDR3 nucleotides: TGTGCCAGCAGCTTAGATTCGGGGGGCCGAGATACGCAGTATTTT. Translated: CASSLDSGGRDTQYF.

The chain uses TRBV7-3 and TRBJ2-7; the D gene is possibly TRBD2 (6 bases). Trimming removed 2 bases from V and 2 bases from J, with 10 bases in between. This CDR3 comprises 14 residues. CDR1 and CDR2 from the germline V gene are SGHTA and FQGTGA. The DNA for the CDR3 is TGTGCCAGCAGCTTATACGGGGGAGCCTACGAGCAGTACTTC. Translation gives CASSLYGGAYEQYF.

The chain's CDR3 is CASSLEGFEKLFF. The CDR3 DNA reads as TGTGCCAGCAGCCTCGAGGGATTTGAAAAACTGTTTTTT. The genes are TRBV7-9 and TRBJ1-4; no reliable D call. The germline CDR1 and CDR2 sequences are SEHNR and FQNEAQ (reference sequence). This CDR3 contains 13 residues. Between the trimmed V and J ends, which lost 5 bases and 7 bases, there was a span of 11 bases.

This clone has only a few counts. The J gene is TRBJ1-1, the V gene TRBV5-1; TRBD1 matches at 7 bases. This CDR3 region has 13 residues. Unmatched junction bases numbered 7, after V lost 5 bases and J lost 6 bases. CDR1 SGHRS and CDR2 YFSETQ come from the germline V gene. CDR3 loop: CASRLTGSPEAFF. The CDR3 DNA is TGCGCCAGCAGACTGACAGGGTCCCCTGAAGCTTTCTTT.

The gene calls are TRBV6-4 and TRBJ2-1; 9 nucleotides align to TRBD2. Trimming took 4 bases from V and 3 from J; bases not matched to a gene: 10. The CDR3 covers 17 residues. Germline loops: CDR1 MRHNA, CDR2 SNTAGT. In nucleotides, the CDR3 is TGTGCCAGCAGTGGTGATGAAGCGGGAGGAGACTACAATGAGCAGTTCTTC. Its protein is CASSGDEAGGDYNEQFF.

This chain connects TRBV7-6 to TRBJ2-2, with 7 bases aligning to TRBD2. The V segment lost 4 bases and the J segment 3 bases; nucleotides outside the gene matches: 11. Germline CDR1 and CDR2: SGHVS and FNYEAQ. This CDR3 is 17 amino acids long. The CDR3 bases are TGTGCCAGCAGCTCCCCGAGGCTAGCGGTCGACACCGGGGAGCTGTTTTTT. This gives the protein CASSSPRLAVDTGELFF.

The DNA of the CDR3 is TGCGCCAGCAGCTTCCTCGCGGGGGAAGATACGCAGTATTTT. It encodes CASSFLAGEDTQYF. The chain joins TRBV5-1 to TRBJ2-3; 7 bases match TRBD2. CDR3 length: 14 residues. V lost 2 bases to trimming and J lost 5 bases; unmatched junction nucleotides: 5. CDR1 is SGHRS, CDR2 YFSETQ, per germline. The full variable domain, rest sourced from reference TRBV5-1 and TRBJ2-3, is KAGVTQTPRYLIKTRGQQVTLSCSPISGHRSVSWYQQTPGQGLQFLFEYFSETQRNKGNFPGRFSGRQFSNSRSEMNVSTLELGDSALYLCASSFLAGEDTQYFGPGTRLTVL.

The rearrangement uses TRBV6-1 and TRBJ2-7; tentative D call: TRBD2 (5 bases). Germline values: CDR1 MNHNS, CDR2 SASEGT. Trimming took 2 bases from V and 0 from J, leaving 11 bases between them. This CDR3 spans 15 amino acids. The CDR3 DNA follows: TGTGCCAGCAGTGAAAATTCGGGATTCTCCTACGAGCAGTACTTC. Translated: CASSENSGFSYEQYF.

This clone turned up a few times. The chain employs TRBV7-8 and TRBJ2-5; D perhaps matches TRBD1 (5 bases). The DNA end favors TRBJ2-7, so the J call may be wrong. Per the germline V gene, CDR1 is SGHVS and CDR2 is FQNEAQ. The CDR3 is 15 residues long. CDR3 sequence reads: CASSATDQFANEQYF. In DNA, the CDR3 is TGTGCCAGCAGCGCGACAGACCAGTTTGCCAACGAGCAGTACTTC.

The rearrangement joins TRBV11-3 to TRBJ2-1; TRBD2 aligns across 7 bases. The CDR3 consists of 17 residues. The germline gives CDR1 SGHNT, CDR2 YENEEA. V shed 3 bases and J 5 bases; nucleotides not matched to a gene: 13. DNA for the CDR3: TGTGCCAGCAGCTTGGGGGGGACGGCGGGAGTTGACAATGAGCAGTTCTTC. Protein product: CASSLGGTAGVDNEQFF.

The chain recombines TRBV7-3 with TRBJ2-7; tentatively, D is TRBD1 (6 bases). Trimming removed 1 base at V and 3 bases at J, with 7 bases between. The CDR3 totals 13 residues. The V gene's germline CDR1 is SGHTA and CDR2 FQGTGA. The CDR3 DNA follows: TGTGCCAGCAGCTTAATGACAGGCTACGAGCAGTACTTC. Its translation: CASSLMTGYEQYF.

This chain connects TRBV20-1 to TRBJ1-1; D unclear. CDR3 length: 10 amino acids. Germline loops: CDR1 DFQATT, CDR2 SNEGSKA (reference sequence). Trimming stripped 6 bases from V and 3 bases from J, with 5 bases between. The CDR3 coding sequence is TGCAGTGCCCGGTACACTGAAGCTTTCTTT. Encoded protein: CSARYTEAFF.

The chain combines TRBV6-6 with TRBJ1-1; D is undetermined. V lost 6 bases and J lost 5, with 19 bases in between. The germline gives CDR1 MNHNY, CDR2 SVGAGI (reference sequence). There are 15 residues in the CDR3. The CDR3, as DNA: TGTGCCAGCAGCAATAAGGTTTTCGGCAGGACTGAAGCTTTCTTT. Amino acid sequence: CASSNKVFGRTEAFF.

The CDR3 nucleotides are TGTGCCACGGACAGGGGCTATGGCTACACCTTC. Its translation is CATDRGYGYTF. The V call is TRBV7-9, the J call TRBJ1-2; TRBD1 agrees at 9 bases. The CDR3 has 11 residues. V lost 10 bases to trimming and J lost 4 bases; unmatched junction nucleotides: 1. Germline V gene lookup returns CDR1 SEHNR and CDR2 FQNEAQ (reference sequence).

The CDR3 region is CASSPGTGGNMGETQYF. The CDR3 nucleotides are TGTGCCAGCAGCCCCGGGACAGGGGGTAATATGGGAGAGACCCAGTACTTC. This chain uses TRBV9 with TRBJ2-5, with TRBD1 matching over 11 bases. The V gene end was trimmed by 4 bases and the J gene end by 4 bases; junction bases not matched to a gene: 12. The CDR3 length is 17 residues. Germline V gene lookup returns CDR1 SGDLS and CDR2 YYNGEE.

The chain couples TRBV6-6 to TRBJ1-1; D ambiguous. CDR3 size: 13 residues. Germline V gene sequence: CDR1 MNHNY, CDR2 SVGAGI (reference sequence). Between the trimmed V and J ends, which lost 6 bases and 1 base, there was a span of 9 bases. The CDR3, as DNA: TGTGCCAGCAGCTCGGACTCGAACACTGAAGCTTTCTTT. Translation gives CASSSDSNTEAFF.

This clone was counted a single time. The rearrangement links TRBV4-3 to TRBJ1-6; possibly TRBD1 for D (5 bases). Germline CDR1 and CDR2: LGHNA and YSLEER. Trimming left V 0 bases short and J 13 bases short, with 13 bases between. The CDR3 is 14 residues long. The CDR3 DNA reads as TGCGCCAGCAGCCAAGACAGGACACCCCGGCCCCTCCACTTT. Protein: CASSQDRTPRPLHF.

Turning to this clone: It is unclear where the CDR3 begins or ends on the DNA, so no DNA is shown, and the CDR3 is as TCRdb lists it. The chain employs TRBV12-2 and TRBJ2-7; whether TRBD2, the table's D call, matches the DNA was not checked. TRBV12-2 is tagged as a pseudogene. Ends included, the CDR3 has 16 residues. CDR3 sequence reads: CASRLEVGSGSYEQYF.

This chain uses TRBV28 with TRBJ2-7, with unresolved D. Trimming left V 4 bases short and J 4 bases short, with 8 bases between. In germline, CDR1 is MDHEN, CDR2 SYDVKM. The CDR3 is 12 residues long. The CDR3 loop is CASSSAGYEQYF. The CDR3 region has the DNA TGTGCCAGCAGTTCAGCAGGTTACGAGCAGTACTTC.

Remarks on this clone: The junction departs from germline at one end; a sequencing error may be responsible. The chain couples TRBV7-9 to TRBJ2-1; the D gene is possibly TRBD2 (6 bases). CDR1 and CDR2 from the germline V gene are SEHNR and FQNEAQ (reference sequence). The CDR3 consists of 19 residues. CDR3 residues: CSSSFFSTSQGHRVLEQFF. In DNA, the CDR3 is TGTTCCAGCAGCTTTTTTTCGACTAGTCAAGGTCACCGGGTACTTGAGCAGTTCTTC.

The J gene is TRBJ2-2, the V gene TRBV5-1; no definite D call. CDR3 length equals 11 residues. Germline lookup yields CDR1 SGHRS and CDR2 YFSETQ. Trimming shortened V by 5 bases and J by 11 bases, and 10 bases separated the two germline ends. CDR3 DNA: TGCGCCAGCAGGGCTCACGAAGAGCTGTTTTTT. Protein sequence: CASRAHEELFF.

This chain links TRBV9 with TRBJ1-1, with 7 bases that match TRBD1. V lost 3 bases, J lost 4 bases, and 9 bases stayed unmatched. The CDR3 contains 15 residues. The germline CDR1 and CDR2 sequences are SGDLS and YYNGEE. The CDR3 is CASSATSTGSTEAFF. CDR3 in DNA: TGTGCCAGCAGCGCCACTTCGACAGGGAGCACTGAAGCTTTCTTT.

In the case of this clone: Its ends do not fully match the called genes, so a read error is possible. The sample holds other DNA sequences that translate to the same CDR3. This chain joins TRBV2 and TRBJ1-2, with 9 bases lining up with TRBD1. Germline V gives CDR1 SNHLY, CDR2 FYNNEI. The CDR3 is made up of 12 amino acids. The CDR3 protein is CASSGTGYGYTF. Written as DNA, the CDR3 is TGTGCTAGCAGTGGGACAGGGTATGGCTACACCTTC.